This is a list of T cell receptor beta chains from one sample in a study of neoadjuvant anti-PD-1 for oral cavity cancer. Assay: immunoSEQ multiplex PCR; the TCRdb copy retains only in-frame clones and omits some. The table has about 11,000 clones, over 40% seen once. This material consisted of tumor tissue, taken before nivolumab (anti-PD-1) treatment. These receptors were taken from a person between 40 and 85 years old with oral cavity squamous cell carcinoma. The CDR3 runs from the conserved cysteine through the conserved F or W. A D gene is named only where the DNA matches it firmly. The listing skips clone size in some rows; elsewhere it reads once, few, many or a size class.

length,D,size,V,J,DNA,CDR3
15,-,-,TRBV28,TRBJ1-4,TGTGCCAGCAGTTTATTGGCGGGGCTTAATGAAAAACTGTTTTTT,CASSLLAGLNEKLFF
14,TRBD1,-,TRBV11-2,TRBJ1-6,TGTGCCAGCAGCTCGGGACAGGCTCGCTCACCCCTCCACTTT,CASSSGQARSPLHF
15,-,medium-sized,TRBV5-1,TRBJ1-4,TGCGCCAGCAGCTTGCAGGCAGGGGTTAATGGAAAACTGTTTTTT,CASSLQAGVNGKLFF
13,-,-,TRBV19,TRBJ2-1,TGTGCCAGTAGTTGGCAGACTTACAATGAGCAGTTCTTC,CASSWQTYNEQFF
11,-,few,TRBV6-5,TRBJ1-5,TGTGCCAGCAGTCTCGGGGGAGCCCAGCATTTT,CASSLGGAQHF
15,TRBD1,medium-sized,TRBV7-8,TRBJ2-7,TGTGCCAGCAGCCCGGACAGGGGCGATGCCTACGAGCAGTACTTC,CASSPDRGDAYEQYF
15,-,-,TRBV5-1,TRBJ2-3,TGCGCCAGCAGACGGACAGAAACTAGCACAGATACGCAGTATTTT,CASRRTETSTDTQYF
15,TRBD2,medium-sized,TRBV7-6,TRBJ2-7,TGTGCCAGCAGCCCTGGACTAGCGTCTACCTACGAGCAGTACTTC,CASSPGLASTYEQYF
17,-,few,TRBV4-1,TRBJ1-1,TGCGCCAGCAGCTTTTCAGGGGCCCACGCCCGGAACACTGAAGCTTTCTTT,CASSFSGAHARNTEAFF
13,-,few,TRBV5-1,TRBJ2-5,TGCGCCAGCAGCTTGGAGATTGCGGAGACCCAGTACTTC,CASSLEIAETQYF
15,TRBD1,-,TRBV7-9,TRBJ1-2,TGCGCCAGCAGCCAAGATCCCGACAGGGTCTATGGCTACACCTTC,CASSQDPDRVYGYTF
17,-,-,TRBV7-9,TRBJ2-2,TGTGCCAGCAGCTTGACTTGGACAGCCACGAACACCGGGGAGCTGTTTTTT,CASSLTWTATNTGELFF
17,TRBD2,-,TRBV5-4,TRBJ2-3,TGTGCCAGCAGCAATCCTTCTAGCGGGGGCATGACAGATACGCAGTATTTT,CASSNPSSGGMTDTQYF
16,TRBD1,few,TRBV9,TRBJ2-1,TGTGCCAGCAGCTCCCAGGGGGCGCGCTCCTACAATGAGCAGTTCTTC,CASSSQGARSYNEQFF
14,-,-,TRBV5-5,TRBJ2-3,TGTGCCAGCAGCTTGATCCAGGGAGCAGATACGCAGTATTTT,CASSLIQGADTQYF
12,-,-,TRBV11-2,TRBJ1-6,TGTGCCAGCAGCTTGGTTGATTCACCCCTCCACTTT,CASSLVDSPLHF